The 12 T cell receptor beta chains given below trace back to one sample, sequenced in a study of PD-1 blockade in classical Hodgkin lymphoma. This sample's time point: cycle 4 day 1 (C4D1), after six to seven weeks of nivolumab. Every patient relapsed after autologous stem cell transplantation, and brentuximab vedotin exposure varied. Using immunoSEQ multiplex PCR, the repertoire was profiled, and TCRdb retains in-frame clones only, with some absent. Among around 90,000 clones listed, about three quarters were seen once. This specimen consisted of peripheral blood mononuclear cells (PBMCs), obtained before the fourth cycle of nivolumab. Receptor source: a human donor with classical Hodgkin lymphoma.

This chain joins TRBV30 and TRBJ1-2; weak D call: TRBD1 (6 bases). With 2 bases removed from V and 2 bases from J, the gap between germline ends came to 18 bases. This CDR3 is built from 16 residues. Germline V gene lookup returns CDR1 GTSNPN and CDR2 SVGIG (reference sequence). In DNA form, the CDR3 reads TGTGCCTGGAGTAAAAATCAGGGGTGGCGGAACTATGGCTACACCTTC. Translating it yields CAWSKNQGWRNYGYTF.

The CDR3 DNA reads TGTGCCAGCAGCTCAGGGTGGGGCCCAGATACGCAGTATTTT. It codes for CASSSGWGPDTQYF. V gene TRBV27 combines with J gene TRBJ2-3; maybe TRBD1 (5 bases). The V gene's germline CDR1 is MNHEY and CDR2 SMNVEV (reference sequence). The length of the CDR3 is 14 residues. The germline V and J ends were trimmed by 6 bases and 4 bases, with 14 bases remaining between them.

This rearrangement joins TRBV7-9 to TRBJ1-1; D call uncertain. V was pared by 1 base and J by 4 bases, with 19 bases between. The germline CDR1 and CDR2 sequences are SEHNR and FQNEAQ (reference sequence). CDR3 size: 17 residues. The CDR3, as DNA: TGTGCCAGCAGCTTAGAGACGTCGAGTGACATGGGCACTGAAGCTTTCTTT. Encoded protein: CASSLETSSDMGTEAFF.

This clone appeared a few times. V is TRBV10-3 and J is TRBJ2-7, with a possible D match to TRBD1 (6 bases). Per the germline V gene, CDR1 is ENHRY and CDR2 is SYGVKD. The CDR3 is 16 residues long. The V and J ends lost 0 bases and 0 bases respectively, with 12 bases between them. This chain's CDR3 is CAISESGLGGSYEQYF. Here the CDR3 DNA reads TGTGCCATCAGTGAGTCTGGATTAGGGGGCTCCTACGAGCAGTACTTC.

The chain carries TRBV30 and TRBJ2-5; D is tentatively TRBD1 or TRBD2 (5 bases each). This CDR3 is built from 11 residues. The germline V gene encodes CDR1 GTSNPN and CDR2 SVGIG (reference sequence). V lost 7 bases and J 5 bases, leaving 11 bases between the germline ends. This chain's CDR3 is CAYDEGETQYF. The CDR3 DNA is TGTGCCTACGACGAGGGGGAGACCCAGTACTTC.

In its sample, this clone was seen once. The CDR3 loop is CASSYRDRNTEAFF. DNA for the CDR3: TGTGCCAGCAGTTACCGGGACAGGAACACTGAAGCTTTCTTT. The chain joins TRBV6-5 to TRBJ1-1, with 7 bases identical to TRBD1. Germline CDR1 and CDR2: MNHEY and SVGAGI. V shed 2 bases and J 1 base; nucleotides not matched to a gene: 1. The CDR3 is 14 residues long.

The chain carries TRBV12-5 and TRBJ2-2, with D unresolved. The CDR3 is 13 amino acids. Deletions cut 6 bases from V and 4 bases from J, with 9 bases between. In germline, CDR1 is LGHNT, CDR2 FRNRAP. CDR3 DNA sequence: TGTGCTAGTGGAATGGACGGCACCGGGGAGCTGTTTTTT. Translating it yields CASGMDGTGELFF.

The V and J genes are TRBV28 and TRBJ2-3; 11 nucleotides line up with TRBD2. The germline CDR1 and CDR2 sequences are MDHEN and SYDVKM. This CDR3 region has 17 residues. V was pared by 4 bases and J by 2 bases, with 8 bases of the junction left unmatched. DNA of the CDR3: TGTGCCAGCAGTTCCCTCTCGACTAGCGGGGACACAGATACGCAGTATTTT. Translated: CASSSLSTSGDTDTQYF. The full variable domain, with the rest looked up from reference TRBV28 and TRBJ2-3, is DVKVTQSSRYLVKRTGEKVFLECVQDMDHENMFWYRQDPGLGLRLIYFSYDVKMKEKGDIPEGYSVSREKKERFSLILESASTNQTSMYLCASSSLSTSGDTDTQYFGPGTRLTVL.

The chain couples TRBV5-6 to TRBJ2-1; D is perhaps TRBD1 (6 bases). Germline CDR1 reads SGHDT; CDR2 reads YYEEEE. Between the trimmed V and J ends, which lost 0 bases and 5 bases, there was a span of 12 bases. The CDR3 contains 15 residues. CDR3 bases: TGTGCCAGCAGCTTGGGAAGGGGGTGGCACAATGAGCAGTTCTTC. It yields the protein CASSLGRGWHNEQFF.

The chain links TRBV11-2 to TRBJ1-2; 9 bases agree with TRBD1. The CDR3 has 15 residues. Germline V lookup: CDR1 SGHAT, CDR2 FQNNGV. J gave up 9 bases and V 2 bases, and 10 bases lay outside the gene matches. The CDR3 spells CASSLSGDRARSYTF. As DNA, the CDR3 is TGTGCCAGCAGCTTATCCGGGGACAGGGCCAGGAGCTACACCTTC.

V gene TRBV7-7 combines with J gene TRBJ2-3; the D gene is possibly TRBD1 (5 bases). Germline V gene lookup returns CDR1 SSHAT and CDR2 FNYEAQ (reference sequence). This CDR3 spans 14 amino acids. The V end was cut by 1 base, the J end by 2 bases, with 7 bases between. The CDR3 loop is CASSLEGYTDTQYF. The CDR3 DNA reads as TGTGCCAGCAGCTTAGAGGGGTACACAGATACGCAGTATTTT.

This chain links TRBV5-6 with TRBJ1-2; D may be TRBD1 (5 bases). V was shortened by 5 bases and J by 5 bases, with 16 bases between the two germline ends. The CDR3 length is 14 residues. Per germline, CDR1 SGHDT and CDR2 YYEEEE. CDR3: CASRGTVGGYGYTF. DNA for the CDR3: TGTGCCAGCAGGGGGACCGTCGGTGGATATGGCTACACCTTC.